Listed below are T cell receptor beta chains from one sample, sequenced in a study of cytomegalovirus exposure and HLA in healthy donors. Measured with immunoSEQ multiplex PCR; TCRdb has only the in-frame clones, and not every one. This table has about 190,000 clones, 78% appearing once. The sequenced sample consisted of PBMCs. The receptor set was obtained from a woman aged 25 to 45 in good health and CMV-seropositive. CDR3s include the opening cysteine and the closing phenylalanine or tryptophan. Fields, in order: V gene, J gene, D gene, clone size, CDR3 DNA, CDR3 protein. D genes are given only for firm matches. Where a row states a size, it is once, few, many or the class of an expanded clone; other rows omit it.

V gene: TRBV10-1
J gene: TRBJ2-1
D gene: TRBD1
clone size: -
CDR3 DNA: TGCGCCAGCAGCGAGGACAGGGGCAATGAGCAGTTCTTC
CDR3 protein: CASSEDRGNEQFF

V gene: TRBV7-9
J gene: TRBJ2-1
D gene: TRBD1
clone size: -
CDR3 DNA: TGTGCCAGCAGCAACGCGGGACAGGTGCTCCTAAATGAGCAGTTCTTC
CDR3 protein: CASSNAGQVLLNEQFF

V gene: TRBV5-1
J gene: TRBJ2-7
D gene: TRBD2
clone size: -
CDR3 DNA: TGCGCCAGCAGCTTGGGTAGCGGGGGGGCCTTTCGGGAGCAGTACTTC
CDR3 protein: CASSLGSGGAFREQYF

V gene: TRBV19
J gene: TRBJ1-1
D gene: -
clone size: few
CDR3 DNA: TGTGCCAGTAGTATCCAGATGAACACTGAAGCTTTCTTT
CDR3 protein: CASSIQMNTEAFF

V gene: TRBV19
J gene: TRBJ2-1
D gene: TRBD1
clone size: -
CDR3 DNA: TGTGCCAGTAGCGAGTCTTTGGGACAGGGGTCGTCCTACAATGAGCAGTTCTTC
CDR3 protein: CASSESLGQGSSYNEQFF

V gene: TRBV4-2
J gene: TRBJ1-4
D gene: -
clone size: -
CDR3 DNA: TGTGCCAGCAGCCGAACAGGTACGAATGAAAAACTGTTTTTT
CDR3 protein: CASSRTGTNEKLFF

V gene: TRBV23-1
J gene: TRBJ1-1
D gene: TRBD1
clone size: -
CDR3 DNA: TGCGCCAGCAGTCCAGGGGGCAGCCAGAACACTGAAGCTTTCTTT
CDR3 protein: CASSPGGSQNTEAFF

V gene: TRBV12-5
J gene: TRBJ2-7
D gene: -
clone size: -
CDR3 DNA: TGTGCTAGTGGTTTGGCAGGGGAGCAGGAGCAGTACTTC
CDR3 protein: CASGLAGEQEQYF

V gene: TRBV6-6
J gene: TRBJ2-1
D gene: TRBD2
clone size: -
CDR3 DNA: TGTGCCAGCAGGTATACGACTAGCGGGACCAATGAGCAGTTCTTC
CDR3 protein: CASRYTTSGTNEQFF

V gene: TRBV4-2
J gene: TRBJ2-3
D gene: TRBD2
clone size: -
CDR3 DNA: TGTGCCAGCAGCCAACTCGACCGGAGCGGGAGCGCAGATACGCAGTATTTT
CDR3 protein: CASSQLDRSGSADTQYF

V gene: TRBV2
J gene: TRBJ2-5
D gene: TRBD1
clone size: -
CDR3 DNA: TGTGCCGGGGGACAGGCTGATGTCGGGACCCAGTACTTC
CDR3 protein: CAGGQADVGTQYF

V gene: TRBV5-1
J gene: TRBJ1-3
D gene: TRBD1
clone size: -
CDR3 DNA: TGCGCCAGCAGCTCGGACAGGGCAAGCTCTGGAAACACCATATATTTT
CDR3 protein: CASSSDRASSGNTIYF

V gene: TRBV28
J gene: TRBJ2-5
D gene: -
clone size: -
CDR3 DNA: TGTGCCAGCAGTTTAGATCCGGACCAAGAGACCCAGTACTTC
CDR3 protein: CASSLDPDQETQYF

V gene: TRBV20-1
J gene: TRBJ2-7
D gene: -
clone size: -
CDR3 DNA: TGCAGTGCGCTCCTAGTGGAGCAGTACTTC
CDR3 protein: CSALLVEQYF

V gene: TRBV5-6
J gene: TRBJ1-2
D gene: TRBD1
clone size: -
CDR3 DNA: TGTGCCAGCAGCCTGGGGACAGGGCGTTATGGCTACACCTTC
CDR3 protein: CASSLGTGRYGYTF

V gene: TRBV6-1
J gene: TRBJ2-3
D gene: -
clone size: -
CDR3 DNA: TGTGCCAGCGGAGACGCCTCCACAGATACGCAGTATTTT
CDR3 protein: CASGDASTDTQYF